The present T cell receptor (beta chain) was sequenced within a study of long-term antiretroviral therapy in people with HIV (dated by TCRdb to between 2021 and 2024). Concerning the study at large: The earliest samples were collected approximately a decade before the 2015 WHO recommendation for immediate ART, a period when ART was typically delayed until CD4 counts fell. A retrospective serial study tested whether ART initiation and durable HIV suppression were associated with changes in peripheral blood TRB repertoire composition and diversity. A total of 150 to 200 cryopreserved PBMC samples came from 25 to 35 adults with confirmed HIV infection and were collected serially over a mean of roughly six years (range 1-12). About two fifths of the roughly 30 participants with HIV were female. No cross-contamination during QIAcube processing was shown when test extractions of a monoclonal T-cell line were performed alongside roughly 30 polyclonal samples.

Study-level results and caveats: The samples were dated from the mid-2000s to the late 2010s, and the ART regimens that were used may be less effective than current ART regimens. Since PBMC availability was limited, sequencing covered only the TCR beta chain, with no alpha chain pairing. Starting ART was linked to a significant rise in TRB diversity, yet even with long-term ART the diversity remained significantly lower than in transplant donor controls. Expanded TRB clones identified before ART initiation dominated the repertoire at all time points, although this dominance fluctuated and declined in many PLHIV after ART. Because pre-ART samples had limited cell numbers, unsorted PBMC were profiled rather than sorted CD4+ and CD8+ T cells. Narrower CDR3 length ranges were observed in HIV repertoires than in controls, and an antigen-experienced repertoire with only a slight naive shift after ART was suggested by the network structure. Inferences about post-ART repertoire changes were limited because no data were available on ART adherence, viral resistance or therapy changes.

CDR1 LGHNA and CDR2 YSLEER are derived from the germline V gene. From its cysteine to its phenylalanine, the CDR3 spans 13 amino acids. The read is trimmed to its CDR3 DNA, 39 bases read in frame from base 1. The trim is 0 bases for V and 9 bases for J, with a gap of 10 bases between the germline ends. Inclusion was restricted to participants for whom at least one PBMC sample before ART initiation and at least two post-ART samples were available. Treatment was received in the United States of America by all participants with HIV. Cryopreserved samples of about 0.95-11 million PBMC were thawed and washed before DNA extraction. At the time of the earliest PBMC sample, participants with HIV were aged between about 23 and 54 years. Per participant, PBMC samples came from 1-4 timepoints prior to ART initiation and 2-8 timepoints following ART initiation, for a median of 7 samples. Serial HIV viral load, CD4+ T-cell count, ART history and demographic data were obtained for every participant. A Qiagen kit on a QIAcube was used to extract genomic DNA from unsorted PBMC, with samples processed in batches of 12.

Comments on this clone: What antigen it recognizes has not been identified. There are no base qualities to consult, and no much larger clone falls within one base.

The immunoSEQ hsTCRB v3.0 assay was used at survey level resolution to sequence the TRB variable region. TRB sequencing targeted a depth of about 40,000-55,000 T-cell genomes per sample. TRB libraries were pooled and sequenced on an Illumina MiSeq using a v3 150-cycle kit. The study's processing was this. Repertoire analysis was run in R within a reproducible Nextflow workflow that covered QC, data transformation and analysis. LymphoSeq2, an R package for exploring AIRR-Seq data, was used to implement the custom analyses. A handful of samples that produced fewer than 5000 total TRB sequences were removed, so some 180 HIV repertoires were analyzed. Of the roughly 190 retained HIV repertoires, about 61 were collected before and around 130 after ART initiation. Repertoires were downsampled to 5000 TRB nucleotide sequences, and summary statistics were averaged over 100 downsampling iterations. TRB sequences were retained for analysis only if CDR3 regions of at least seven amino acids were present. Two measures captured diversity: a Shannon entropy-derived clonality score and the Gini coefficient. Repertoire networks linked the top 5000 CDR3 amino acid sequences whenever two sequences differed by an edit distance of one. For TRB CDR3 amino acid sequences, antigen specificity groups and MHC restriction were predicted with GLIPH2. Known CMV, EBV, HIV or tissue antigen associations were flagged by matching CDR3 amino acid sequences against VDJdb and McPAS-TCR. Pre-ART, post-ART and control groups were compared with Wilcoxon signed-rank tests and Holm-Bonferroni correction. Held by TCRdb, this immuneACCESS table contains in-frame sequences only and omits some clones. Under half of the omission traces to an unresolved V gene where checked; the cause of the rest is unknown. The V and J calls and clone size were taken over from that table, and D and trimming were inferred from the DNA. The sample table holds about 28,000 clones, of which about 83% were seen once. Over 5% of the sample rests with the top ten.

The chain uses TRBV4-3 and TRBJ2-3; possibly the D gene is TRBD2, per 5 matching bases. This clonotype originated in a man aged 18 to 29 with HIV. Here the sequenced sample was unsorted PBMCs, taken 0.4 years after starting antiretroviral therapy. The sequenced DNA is TGCGCCAGCAGCCAAGATGTGAGGGAGACGCAGTATTTT. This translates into CASSQDVRETQYF.